Here is one T cell receptor beta chain with its context. Its antigen remains unidentified. Data came from immunoSEQ multiplex PCR; TCRdb stores just in-frame clones and leaves some out. The table lists over 1.4 million clones, around 97% of them singletons. This sample is drawn from a study of shared clonotypes between healthy human individuals. General study findings and limits: Represented diversity (both genetic and exposure-history) was limited by the small number of donors.

V lost 6 bases to trimming and J lost 4 bases, with 10 bases between them. The germline gives CDR1 SGHKS, CDR2 YYEKEE (reference sequence). The CDR3 is 12 amino acids. The sample consisted of naive CD4+ T cells sorted from blood. Stated subset: CD45RA+ positively selected. The rearrangement joins TRBV5-5 to TRBJ1-2; D is unclear. The origin of this receptor is a man between 25 and 39 years old in good health. The CDR3 nucleotides read TGTGCCAGCACCCTTGGCGGCTATGGCTACACCTTC. Its protein product is CASTLGGYGYTF.